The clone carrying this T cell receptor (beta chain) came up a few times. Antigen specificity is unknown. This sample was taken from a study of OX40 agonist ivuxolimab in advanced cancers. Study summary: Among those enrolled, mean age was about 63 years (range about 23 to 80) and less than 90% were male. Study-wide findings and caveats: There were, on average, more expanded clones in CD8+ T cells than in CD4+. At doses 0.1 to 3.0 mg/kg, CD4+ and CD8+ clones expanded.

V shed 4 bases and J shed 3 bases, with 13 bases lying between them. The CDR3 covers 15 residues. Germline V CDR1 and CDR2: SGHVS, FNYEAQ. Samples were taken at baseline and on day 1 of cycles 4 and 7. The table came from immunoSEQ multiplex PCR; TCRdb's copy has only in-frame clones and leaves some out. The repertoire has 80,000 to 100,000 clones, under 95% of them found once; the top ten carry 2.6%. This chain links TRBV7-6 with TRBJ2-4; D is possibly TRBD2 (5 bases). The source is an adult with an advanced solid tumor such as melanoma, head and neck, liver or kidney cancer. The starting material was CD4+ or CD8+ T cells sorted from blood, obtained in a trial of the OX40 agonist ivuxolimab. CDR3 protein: CASSSGDEDKNIQYF. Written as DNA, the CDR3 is TGTGCCAGCAGCTCCGGGGATGAAGACAAAAACATTCAGTACTTC.